These T cell receptor beta chains were read from a single sample in a study of CD8 T cells in ankylosing spondylitis. TCRdb reprocessed the 5' RACE reads with MiXCR, giving one entry per CDR3 protein. The table includes some 220,000 distinct CDR3 sequences, roughly 8.2% detected once. Sample: blood, either unsorted or a sorted T cell fraction (not recorded which). These receptors came from a female donor with ankylosing spondylitis or in good health (not recorded which). Each CDR3 is given with its conserved first and last residue.

v_gene | CDR3aa
TRBV3-1 | CACTIPSGRAETQYF
TRBV20-1 | CSASGDRFGDYGYTF
TRBV7-2 | CASSVSGPPNEQFF
TRBV20-1 | CSARDAGSAQYF
TRBV7-9 | CASDRDSLYGYTF
TRBV29-1 | CSVRPTTGELFF
TRBV3-1 | CASSQGTGTLGQPQHF
TRBV7-9 | CASSLARGTMGNEQFF
TRBV7-6 | CASSPRYSGANVLTF
TRBV30 | CAWSEIRGRMNTEAFF
TRBV12-3/TRBV12-4 | CASRPKGTETQYF
TRBV7-9 | CASSSLIQGFGANVLTF
TRBV5-1 | CASSLIGGGLNEQFF
TRBV5-1 | CASRSPSPPNEQYF
TRBV7-2 | CASSLEWELFF
TRBV6-1 | CASSPRPSSPLHF
TRBV28 | CASKTGGLSTDTQYF
TRBV4-1 | CASSQVSALLRSLYNEQFF
TRBV25-1 | CASSETPSIGEGELFF
TRBV11-1 | CASSLGTGALSGANVLTF
TRBV12-3/TRBV12-4 | CASSLGATSSYEQYF
TRBV4-2 | CASSQENARGALARFF
TRBV29-1 | CSVPLEGRNGYTF
TRBV28 | CASSLGTNRDSYEQYF
TRBV7-6 | CASSASSYNEQFF
TRBV7-6 | CASSSSSVSNEQFF
TRBV24-1 | CAIPRQSSYNEQFF
TRBV6-1 | CASSRPQGREQFF
TRBV5-1 | CASSLLGSETGELFF
TRBV5-6 | CASSPRKRYSETQYF
TRBV3-1 | CASSPRDVYGYTF
TRBV5-1 | CASSLGSGNYNEQFF
TRBV28 | CASSSGHRSNQPQHF
TRBV7-2 | CASTPSGNNEQFF
TRBV7-2 | CASIAPDSQETQYF
TRBV15 | CATSRDRAKAYEQYF
TRBV29-1 | CSVVGLRTGELFF
TRBV5-4 | CASSLGISGNTIYF
TRBV6-2/TRBV6-3 | CASTRALAGVPTDTQYF
TRBV4-1 | CASSFRPGQGHATNEKLFF
TRBV24-1 | CATSDRGRDTQYF
TRBV12-3/TRBV12-4 | CASRPRESGYEQYF
TRBV7-9 | CASSNRGDEQFF
TRBV20-1 | CSARPSGSRETQYF
TRBV20-1 | CSAIQGPYSYEQYF
TRBV27 | CASSLSSGAEQYF
TRBV27 | CASSLSLGTGELFF
TRBV16 | CASSQYPITGTGSIGGYTF
TRBV7-2 | CASSHALAGVRNEQFF
TRBV20-1 | CSARIGSSTDTQYF
TRBV5-1 | CASSVGSGRGEQFF
TRBV2 | CASSEDSGSSYNEQFF
TRBV7-2 | CASSGGGTMNTGELFF
TRBV28 | CASRPETSGYTGELFF
TRBV4-3 | CASSQAGANIQYF